These 19 T cell receptor beta chains originate from one sample sequenced in a study of shared clonotypes between healthy human individuals. The repertoire was sequenced with immunoSEQ multiplex PCR; TCRdb's copy has only in-frame clones and lacks some. The sample comprises roughly 590,000 clones, 95% of which are singletons, and over 0.09% rests with the top ten. The naive CD8 subset, CD45RO-negative cells positively selected for CCR7, excluded terminally differentiated effector memory CD45RA+ cells. The sequenced sample consisted of naive CD8+ T cells sorted from blood. The receptors here all came from a young woman in good health.

This chain connects TRBV19 to TRBJ2-1; 7 nucleotides match TRBD2. Germline values: CDR1 LNHDA, CDR2 SQIVND (reference sequence). The CDR3 has 13 residues. With 3 bases clipped from V and 6 bases from J, the junction kept 2 bases outside the gene matches. DNA of the CDR3: TGTGCCAGTAGTATGGGAGGGATCAATGAGCAGTTCTTC. It yields the protein CASSMGGINEQFF.

This clone has just one count. The chain recombines TRBV11-2 with TRBJ2-4; 10 nucleotides line up with TRBD2. Germline trimming cut 1 base from V and 2 bases from J; bases unmatched to any gene: 11. The CDR3 runs 19 residues. Germline V CDR1 and CDR2: SGHAT, FQNNGV. The CDR3 loop reads CASSLVLGASGSSKNIQYF. CDR3 in DNA: TGTGCCAGCAGCTTAGTCTTGGGGGCTAGCGGGAGTTCCAAAAACATTCAGTACTTC.

The chain's CDR3 is CAISESFGGSNTEAFF. DNA for the CDR3: TGTGCCATCAGTGAGTCGTTCGGGGGATCGAACACTGAAGCTTTCTTT. The chain carries TRBV10-3 and TRBJ1-1; possibly TRBD1 for D (5 bases). Germline CDR1 and CDR2: ENHRY and SYGVKD. CDR3 size: 16 residues. The V and J ends lost 0 bases and 1 base respectively, with 12 bases between them.

Worth noting for this clone: The sample carries other DNA sequences with the same CDR3. This chain connects TRBV27 to TRBJ1-1, with 7 nucleotides matching TRBD1. Germline CDR1 MNHEY, CDR2 SMNVEV (reference sequence). The length of the CDR3 is 13 residues. The V and J ends lost 5 bases and 8 bases, in that order; junction bases with no gene match: 8. The CDR3 nucleotides are TGTGCCAGCAGTCCCGGGACAGCCACCGAAGCTTTCTTT. It yields the protein CASSPGTATEAFF.

This chain uses TRBV7-9 with TRBJ2-1; D remains ambiguous. The CDR3 length is 13 residues. Looked up from germline, CDR1 is SEHNR and CDR2 is FQNEAQ (reference sequence). Between the trimmed V and J ends, which lost 5 bases and 7 bases, there was a span of 12 bases. CDR3 protein: CASSLTTRNEQFF. The CDR3 nucleotides read TGTGCCAGCAGCCTGACGACCAGGAATGAGCAGTTCTTC. Supplemented by reference TRBV7-9 and TRBJ2-1, the full variable domain reads DTGVSQNPRHKITKRGQNVTFRCDPISEHNRLYWYRQTLGQGPEFLTYFQNEAQLEKSRLLSDRFSAERPKGSFSTLEIQRTEQGDSAMYLCASSLTTRNEQFFGPGTRLTVL.

V and J are TRBV28 and TRBJ1-6; no firm D call. This CDR3 has 15 residues. Germline V gene lookup returns CDR1 MDHEN and CDR2 SYDVKM. Trimming removed 6 bases from V and 6 bases from J, with 15 bases in between. CDR3 coding DNA: TGTGCCAGCAGGTCCCCAGAGGGAGGTAATTCACCCCTCCACTTT. Amino acids: CASRSPEGGNSPLHF.

The chain recombines TRBV30 with TRBJ2-1; 9 nucleotides match TRBD2. This CDR3 has 14 amino acids. Germline V gives CDR1 GTSNPN, CDR2 SVGIG (reference sequence). V lost 5 bases to trimming and J lost 3 bases; unmatched junction nucleotides: 5. CDR3 in amino acids: CAWSTSGVYNEQFF. DNA of the CDR3: TGTGCCTGGTCGACTAGCGGAGTCTACAATGAGCAGTTCTTC.

A word on this clone: Different DNA sequences within this sample yield the same CDR3. The V and J genes are TRBV7-2 and TRBJ2-7; a weak D match, TRBD2 (5 bases). Germline lookup yields CDR1 SGHTA and CDR2 FQGNSA. The CDR3 extends over 12 amino acids. Between the trimmed V and J ends, which lost 2 bases and 4 bases, there was a span of 6 bases. In DNA form, the CDR3 reads TGTGCCAGCAGCTTACCGGGGTACGAGCAGTACTTC. This encodes CASSLPGYEQYF. The full variable domain, completed using reference TRBV7-2 and TRBJ2-7, is GAGVSQSPSNKVTEKGKDVELRCDPISGHTALYWYRQSLGQGLEFLIYFQGNSAPDKSGLPSDRFSAERTGGSVSTLTIQRTQQEDSAVYLCASSLPGYEQYFGPGTRLTVT.

The chain is built from TRBV6-1 and TRBJ2-7, with D uncertain. The CDR3 is 12 residues long. CDR1 and CDR2 from the germline V gene are MNHNS and SASEGT. V shed 1 base and J shed 3 bases, with 4 bases lying between them. CDR3 protein: CASSEGGYEQYF. In DNA, the CDR3 is TGTGCCAGCAGTGAAGGGGGCTACGAGCAGTACTTC.

The chain combines TRBV9 with TRBJ2-7; 12 bases are a match to TRBD1. J lost 5 bases, V lost 5 bases, and 5 bases had no gene match. The length of the CDR3 is 14 residues. Germline values: CDR1 SGDLS, CDR2 YYNGEE. DNA for the CDR3: TGTGCCAGCAGTTCCGGGACAGGGGGCGACGAGCAGTACTTC. Amino acid sequence: CASSSGTGGDEQYF.

CDR3 loop: CASSQRSTSGYEQYF. In nucleotides, the CDR3 is TGCGCCAGCAGCCAAAGGTCCACTAGCGGTTACGAGCAGTACTTC. The chain employs TRBV4-1 and TRBJ2-7; 8 bases are shared with TRBD2. From germline, CDR1 is MGHRA and CDR2 YSYEKL. V lost 2 bases to trimming and J lost 4 bases; unmatched junction nucleotides: 7. The CDR3 sequence is 15 residues long.

The chain combines TRBV4-1 with TRBJ2-7; 14 nucleotides line up with TRBD2. CDR1 and CDR2 (germline): MGHRA, YSYEKL. This CDR3 spans 16 amino acids. V trimming: 4 bases; J trimming: 3 bases; junction bases outside the gene matches: 5. The CDR3 sequence is CASSPGLAGAFYEQYF. The CDR3 DNA follows: TGCGCCAGCAGCCCGGGACTAGCGGGGGCGTTCTACGAGCAGTACTTC.

The chain uses TRBV27 and TRBJ2-5, with D maybe TRBD2 (6 bases). Germline CDR1 is MNHEY and CDR2 is SMNVEV (reference sequence). This CDR3 is built from 16 residues. Trimming removed 7 bases at V and 5 bases at J, with 23 bases between. CDR3: CASMPSLGGLRETQYF. CDR3 in DNA: TGTGCCAGCATGCCTTCCCTGGGGGGACTGCGGGAGACCCAGTACTTC.

The chain uses TRBV27 and TRBJ2-2, with D perhaps matching TRBD2 (6 bases). From germline, CDR1 is MNHEY and CDR2 SMNVEV (reference sequence). Trimming took 6 bases from V and 6 from J, leaving 14 bases between them. This CDR3 is built from 14 residues. As DNA, the CDR3 is TGTGCCAGCAGCTACTTCAGCGGGTCCGGGGAGCTGTTTTTT. Encoded protein: CASSYFSGSGELFF.

This chain joins TRBV7-3 and TRBJ2-3; 11 nucleotides match TRBD1. V gave up 4 bases and J gave up 3 bases; unmatched junction bases: 3. The CDR3 contains 15 residues. Germline V gene lookup returns CDR1 SGHTA and CDR2 FQGTGA. The CDR3 DNA reads TGTGCCAGCAGCTCCGGACAGGGGGCTACAGATACGCAGTATTTT. Amino acid sequence: CASSSGQGATDTQYF. Together with reference TRBV7-3 and TRBJ2-3, the CDR3 gives the full variable domain: GAGVSQTPSNKVTEKGKYVELRCDPISGHTALYWYRQSLGQGPEFLIYFQGTGAADDSGLPNDRFFAVRPEGSVSTLKIQRTERGDSAVYLCASSSGQGATDTQYFGPGTRLTVL.

V and J are TRBV6-5 and TRBJ1-2; 7 nucleotides match TRBD1. This CDR3 region has 14 residues. The germline V gene has CDR1 MNHEY and CDR2 SVGAGI. The trim removed 2 bases at V and 7 bases at J, leaving 7 bases unmatched. CDR3 in amino acids: CASSYAGGASGYTF. CDR3 sequence (DNA): TGTGCCAGCAGTTACGCAGGGGGGGCGAGTGGCTACACCTTC.

This chain links TRBV6-1 with TRBJ1-3; D uncertain. The CDR3 covers 15 residues. V was trimmed by 4 bases and J by 0 bases, leaving 10 bases between them. The V gene's germline CDR1 is MNHNS and CDR2 SASEGT. CDR3 sequence: CASSVGVSSGNTIYF. CDR3 sequence (DNA): TGTGCCAGCAGTGTAGGCGTCAGCTCTGGAAACACCATATATTTT.

The V gene is TRBV25-1, the J gene TRBJ2-2, with TRBD1 matching over 9 bases. CDR1 and CDR2 from the germline V gene are MGHDK and SYGVNS. The J segment lost 3 bases and the V segment lost 5 bases, leaving 7 bases of the junction unmatched. The CDR3 has 16 residues. The DNA for the CDR3 is TGTGCCAGCAGTACCCTCTGGACAGGGGACACCGGGGAGCTGTTTTTT. It encodes CASSTLWTGDTGELFF. The full variable domain, in which reference TRBV25-1 and TRBJ2-2 provide the parts outside the CDR3, is EADIYQTPRYLVIGTGKKITLECSQTMGHDKMYWYQQDPGMELHLIHYSYGVNSTEKGDLSSESTVSRIRTEHFPLTLESARPSHTSQYLCASSTLWTGDTGELFFGEGSRLTVL.

The DNA of the CDR3 is TGCGCCAGCAGGGGACTTATGAACACTGAAGCTTTCTTT. Translated, it gives CASRGLMNTEAFF. The chain is built from TRBV5-1 and TRBJ1-1, with D perhaps TRBD1 (5 bases). Germline CDR1 and CDR2: SGHRS and YFSETQ. The V and J ends lost 5 bases and 0 bases respectively, with 8 bases between them. The CDR3 extends over 13 amino acids.